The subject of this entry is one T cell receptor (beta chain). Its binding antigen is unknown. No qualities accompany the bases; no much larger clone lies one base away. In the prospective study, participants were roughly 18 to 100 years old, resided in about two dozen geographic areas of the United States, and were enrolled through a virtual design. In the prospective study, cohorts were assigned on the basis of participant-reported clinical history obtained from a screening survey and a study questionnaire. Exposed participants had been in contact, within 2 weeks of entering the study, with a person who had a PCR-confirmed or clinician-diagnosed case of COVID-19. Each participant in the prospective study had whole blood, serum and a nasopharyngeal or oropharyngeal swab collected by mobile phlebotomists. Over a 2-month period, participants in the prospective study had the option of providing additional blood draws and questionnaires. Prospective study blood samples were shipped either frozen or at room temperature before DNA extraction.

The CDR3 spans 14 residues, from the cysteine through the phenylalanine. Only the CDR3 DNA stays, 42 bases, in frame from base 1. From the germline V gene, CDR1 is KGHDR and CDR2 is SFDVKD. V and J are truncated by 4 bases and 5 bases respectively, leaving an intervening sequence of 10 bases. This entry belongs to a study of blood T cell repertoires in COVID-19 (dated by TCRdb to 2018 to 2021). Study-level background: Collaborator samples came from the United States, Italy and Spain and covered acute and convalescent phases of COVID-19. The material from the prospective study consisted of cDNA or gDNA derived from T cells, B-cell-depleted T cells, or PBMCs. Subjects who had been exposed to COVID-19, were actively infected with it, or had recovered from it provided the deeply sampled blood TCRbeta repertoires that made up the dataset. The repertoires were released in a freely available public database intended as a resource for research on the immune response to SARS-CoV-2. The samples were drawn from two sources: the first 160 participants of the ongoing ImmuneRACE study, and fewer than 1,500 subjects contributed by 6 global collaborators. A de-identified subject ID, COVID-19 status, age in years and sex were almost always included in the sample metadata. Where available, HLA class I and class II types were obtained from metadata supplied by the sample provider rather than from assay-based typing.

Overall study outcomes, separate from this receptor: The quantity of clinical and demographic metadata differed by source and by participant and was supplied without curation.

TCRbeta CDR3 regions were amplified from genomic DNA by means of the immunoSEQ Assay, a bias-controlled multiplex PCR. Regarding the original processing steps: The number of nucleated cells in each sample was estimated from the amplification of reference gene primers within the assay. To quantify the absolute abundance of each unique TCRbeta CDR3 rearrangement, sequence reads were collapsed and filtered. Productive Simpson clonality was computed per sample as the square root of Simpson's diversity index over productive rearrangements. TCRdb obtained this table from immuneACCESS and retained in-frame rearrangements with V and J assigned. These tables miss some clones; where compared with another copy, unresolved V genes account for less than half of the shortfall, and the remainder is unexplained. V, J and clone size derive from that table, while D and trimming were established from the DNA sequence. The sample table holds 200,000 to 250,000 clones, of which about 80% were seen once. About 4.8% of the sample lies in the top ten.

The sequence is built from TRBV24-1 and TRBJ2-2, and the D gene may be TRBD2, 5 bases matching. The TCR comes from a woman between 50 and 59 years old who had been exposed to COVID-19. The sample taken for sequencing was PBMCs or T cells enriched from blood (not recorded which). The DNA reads TGTGCCACCAGTGACCCGAGGGAAACCGGGGAGCTGTTTTTT. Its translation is CATSDPRETGELFF.